This record looks at one TCR beta chain sequence and its context. This receptor's antigen is unknown. Within one base of it there is no much larger clone, and no base qualities were kept. The data stem from a study of blood T cell repertoires in COVID-19 (dated by TCRdb to about 2020). Context from the whole study: Samples covering the acute and convalescent phases of COVID-19 were provided by collaborators in the United States, Italy and Spain. The material from the prospective study consisted of cDNA or gDNA derived from T cells, B-cell-depleted T cells, or PBMCs. Subjects who had been exposed to COVID-19, were actively infected with it, or had recovered from it provided the deeply sampled blood TCRbeta repertoires that made up the dataset. The repertoires were made available in a free public database intended to serve as a resource for research on the immune response to SARS-CoV-2. The samples were drawn from two sources: the first 160 participants of the ongoing ImmuneRACE study, and 1,000 to 1,500 subjects contributed by 6 global collaborators. A de-identified subject ID, COVID-19 status, age in years and sex were almost always included in the sample metadata. Where HLA class I and class II types were available, the types were taken from metadata supplied by the sample provider, not from assay-based typing. Overall study outcomes, separate from this receptor: The quantity of clinical and demographic metadata differed by source and by participant and was supplied without curation.

V is cut back by 8 bases and J by 9 bases, with 20 bases in the junction unmatched. The germline V gene specifies MDHEN as CDR1 and SYDVKM as CDR2. The CDR3 contains 16 residues, cysteine and phenylalanine counted. Only the CDR3 DNA stays, 48 bases, in frame from base 1. Each collaborating institution followed its own protocols to collect whole blood in K2EDTA tubes. For TCRbeta analysis, collaborators shipped samples in one of three forms: frozen whole blood, isolated PBMCs, or DNA extracted from either of those sample types. TCRbeta CDR3 regions were amplified from genomic DNA using the immunoSEQ Assay, a bias-controlled multiplex PCR. Per the authors' processing: The number of nucleated cells in each sample was estimated from the amplification of reference gene primers within the assay. Sequence reads were collapsed and filtered to measure the absolute abundance of every unique TCRbeta CDR3 rearrangement. For each sample, productive Simpson clonality was calculated as the square root of Simpson's diversity index over productive rearrangements. Entries here come from immuneACCESS through TCRdb and include only in-frame sequences with V and J called. Some clones fail to appear in such tables; in the studies checked, an unresolved V gene covers under half of the shortfall, and the cause of the remainder is unknown. V and J calls and clone size are given by that table; D and trimming were obtained from the DNA. The sample table lists just under 95,000 clones, 80% of them with a count of one. The top ten clonotypes cover around 20% of the sample.

This receptor chain uses TRBV28 and TRBJ2-5; TRBD2 matches 8 bases in the middle. The clonotype was recovered from a human donor in a cohort sampled during active COVID-19. The sample was peripheral blood. DNA sequence: TGTGCCAGCGGGGGCCAGCGGCTAGCGGGCTACGGGGCCCAGTACTTC. This translates into CASGGQRLAGYGAQYF.